A single sample is the source of the 14 T cell receptor beta chains below, sequenced in a study of OX40 agonist ivuxolimab in advanced cancers. Assay used: immunoSEQ multiplex PCR; TCRdb lists only in-frame clones, some missing. The sample consists of 65,000 to 75,000 clones, around 88% of them appearing once. Specimen: CD4+ or CD8+ T cells sorted from blood, collected in a trial of the OX40 agonist ivuxolimab. Receptors originate from an adult with an advanced solid tumor such as melanoma, head and neck, liver or kidney cancer.

The V gene is TRBV12-2, the J gene TRBJ1-1; TRBD1, the table's D call, was not compared with the DNA. TRBV12-2 is a pseudogene locus. The CDR3 contains 14 residues. CDR3: CASRIQALNTEAFF. The CDR3, as DNA: TGTGCAAGTCGCATCCAGGCCCTGAACACTGAAGCTTTCTTT.

The chain links TRBV9 to TRBJ1-1, with D possibly TRBD1 on 5 matching bases. Between the trimmed V and J ends, which lost 2 bases and 1 base, there was a span of 12 bases. CDR1 and CDR2 from the germline V gene are SGDLS and YYNGEE. The CDR3 sequence is 15 residues long. The CDR3 loop reads CASSVQGLANTEAFF. Written as DNA, the CDR3 is TGTGCCAGCAGCGTTCAGGGATTGGCGAACACTGAAGCTTTCTTT.

The chain carries TRBV9 and TRBJ2-2; D not resolved. The length of the CDR3 is 15 residues. The ends were cut back, 0 bases at V and 2 bases at J, with 8 bases in the middle. Germline assignment: CDR1 SGDLS and CDR2 YYNGEE. The CDR3 here is CASSVGPENTGELFF. The CDR3 DNA reads TGTGCCAGCAGCGTAGGTCCGGAAAACACCGGGGAGCTGTTTTTT.

J is TRBJ1-5 and V is TRBV2, with TRBD1 as a possible D gene (6 bases). The V and J ends lost 8 bases and 4 bases respectively, with 12 bases between them. CDR1 and CDR2 from the germline V gene are SNHLY and FYNNEI. This CDR3 is 13 amino acids long. CDR3 in amino acids: CASRGQLNQPQHF. The CDR3, as DNA: TGTGCCAGCCGGGGGCAGTTAAATCAGCCCCAGCATTTT. Supplemented by reference TRBV2 and TRBJ1-5, the full variable domain reads EPEVTQTPSHQVTQMGQEVILRCVPISNHLYFYWYRQILGQKVEFLVSFYNNEISEKSEIFDDQFSVERPDGSNFTLKIRSTKLEDSAMYFCASRGQLNQPQHFGDGTRLSIL.

This chain joins TRBV5-1 and TRBJ1-1; no clear D. Trimming stripped 4 bases from V and 0 bases from J, with 13 bases between. Germline values: CDR1 SGHRS, CDR2 YFSETQ. The CDR3 totals 15 residues. The CDR3: CASSLRSDLNTEAFF. CDR3 DNA: TGCGCCAGCAGCCTCCGGAGCGACCTGAACACTGAAGCTTTCTTT.

The count of this clone is one. This chain uses TRBV28 with TRBJ2-4; TRBD2 agrees at 12 bases. Germline assignment: CDR1 MDHEN and CDR2 SYDVKM. This CDR3 is 19 amino acids long. J was trimmed by 2 bases and V by 3 bases; bases with no gene match: 11. CDR3 sequence: CASSFPTSGGPVSKNIQYF. The CDR3 nucleotides read TGTGCCAGCAGTTTCCCGACTAGCGGGGGACCCGTTTCCAAAAACATTCAGTACTTC.

This chain uses TRBV28 with TRBJ2-7; D gene uncertain. Germline-derived CDR1 and CDR2 are MDHEN and SYDVKM. The CDR3 consists of 11 residues. Trimming cost V 6 bases and J 7 bases, with 10 bases left between them. CDR3 coding DNA: TGTGCCAGCAGAATAAAGGGTGAGCAGTACTTC. It translates to CASRIKGEQYF.

The chain recombines TRBV6-5 with TRBJ1-3; the D is unclear. The CDR3 sequence is 16 residues long. V dropped 0 bases and J dropped 2 bases, with 11 bases sitting between them. Germline V gives CDR1 MNHEY, CDR2 SVGAGI. In DNA, the CDR3 is TGTGCCAGCAGTTACTCAAGGCGGGGTGCTGGAAACACCATATATTTT. Its translation: CASSYSRRGAGNTIYF.

The rearrangement uses TRBV7-9 and TRBJ1-1; TRBD1 agrees at 8 bases. The CDR3 sequence is 13 residues long. V gave up 6 bases and J gave up 11 bases; unmatched junction bases: 11. Looked up from germline, CDR1 is SEHNR and CDR2 is FQNEAQ (reference sequence). CDR3 sequence: CASSLTGGNRAFF. Here the CDR3 DNA reads TGTGCCAGCAGTTTAACAGGGGGAAATCGGGCTTTCTTT.

V usage is TRBV5-1 and J usage is TRBJ2-1; TRBD1 matches 11 bases. The CDR3 covers 15 residues. The germline V gene has CDR1 SGHRS and CDR2 YFSETQ. V was clipped by 2 bases and J by 8 bases; unmatched bases: 6. The CDR3 bases are TGCGCCAGCAGCTTCTCCAGGACAGGGGGCGATGAGCAGTTCTTC. Amino acid sequence: CASSFSRTGGDEQFF.

V usage is TRBV19 and J usage is TRBJ1-5, with D hard to call. Germline V gene data show CDR1 as LNHDA and CDR2 as SQIVND (reference sequence). V lost 6 bases to trimming and J lost 0 bases, with 15 bases between them. CDR3 length: 16 residues. DNA of the CDR3: TGTGCCAGTAGGACCACCGCAGGAAATAGCAATCAGCCCCAGCATTTT. Translated, it gives CASRTTAGNSNQPQHF.

This chain links TRBV29-1 with TRBJ2-4; D gene unclear. V lost 3 bases and J 5 bases, leaving 5 bases between the germline ends. The germline gives CDR1 SQVTM, CDR2 ANQGSEA. This CDR3 spans 11 amino acids. In DNA, the CDR3 is TGCAGCGTTGAGCTCCAAAACATTCAGTACTTC. It codes for CSVELQNIQYF.

The chain has TRBV7-8 and TRBJ1-5; TRBD1 is a possible D gene (6 bases). The CDR3 sequence is 16 residues long. V lost 4 bases, J lost 0 bases, and 13 bases lay in between. Germline assignment: CDR1 SGHVS and CDR2 FQNEAQ. In DNA form, the CDR3 reads TGTGCCAGCAGCTCAGCCGGGACACATAGCAATCAGCCCCAGCATTTT. Translated: CASSSAGTHSNQPQHF. The whole variable domain, remainder taken from reference TRBV7-8 and TRBJ1-5, is GAGVSQSPRYKVAKRGQDVALRCDPISGHVSLFWYQQALGQGPEFLTYFQNEAQLDKSGLPSDRFFAERPEGSVSTLKIQRTQQEDSAVYLCASSSAGTHSNQPQHFGDGTRLSIL.

The V call is TRBV9, the J call TRBJ1-1; D is perhaps TRBD1 (6 bases). V was shortened by 0 bases and J by 4 bases, with 10 bases between the two germline ends. The germline gives CDR1 SGDLS, CDR2 YYNGEE. The CDR3 is made up of 14 amino acids. Here the CDR3 reads CASSVGQGFTEAFF. In nucleotides, the CDR3 is TGTGCCAGCAGCGTAGGTCAGGGGTTCACTGAAGCTTTCTTT. Together with reference TRBV9 and TRBJ1-1, the CDR3 gives the full variable domain: DSGVTQTPKHLITATGQRVTLRCSPRSGDLSVYWYQQSLDQGLQFLIQYYNGEERAKGNILERFSAQQFPDLHSELNLSSLELGDSALYFCASSVGQGFTEAFFGQGTRLTVV.